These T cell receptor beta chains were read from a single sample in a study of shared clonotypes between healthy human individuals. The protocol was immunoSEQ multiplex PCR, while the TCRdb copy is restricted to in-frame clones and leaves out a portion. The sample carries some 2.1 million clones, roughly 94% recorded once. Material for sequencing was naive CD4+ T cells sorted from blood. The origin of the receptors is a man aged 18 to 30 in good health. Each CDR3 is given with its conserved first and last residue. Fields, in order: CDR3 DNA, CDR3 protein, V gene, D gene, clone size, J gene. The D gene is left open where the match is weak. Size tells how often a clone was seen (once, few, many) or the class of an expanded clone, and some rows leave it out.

TGTGCCTGGACTTCGTTAACTGAAGCTTTCTTT,CAWTSLTEAFF,TRBV30,-,-,TRBJ1-1
TGTGCCAGCAGCTTAGTCCCCGCACCTGAAGCTTTCTTT,CASSLVPAPEAFF,TRBV7-8,-,once,TRBJ1-1
TGTGCCAGCAGAACCTGGACCTTCAGGGAGCCCCAGCATTTT,CASRTWTFREPQHF,TRBV6-5,-,-,TRBJ1-5
TGTGCCAGCAGCTCCCTCGGAGGCACAGATACGCAGTATTTT,CASSSLGGTDTQYF,TRBV7-2,-,-,TRBJ2-3
TGTGCCAGCAGTGAAGAAGGGCCCTATCAGCCCCAGCATTTT,CASSEEGPYQPQHF,TRBV2,-,-,TRBJ1-5
TGTGCCAGCGGACTAGCGGGCTCCTACGAGCAGTACTTC,CASGLAGSYEQYF,TRBV19,TRBD2,-,TRBJ2-7
TGTGCCAGCAGCCGGGACATCTATAATTCACCCCTCCACTTT,CASSRDIYNSPLHF,TRBV7-2,-,-,TRBJ1-6
TGCAGCGTTGTAGGGACTAGCGGGGACAATGAGCAGTTCTTC,CSVVGTSGDNEQFF,TRBV29-1,TRBD2,-,TRBJ2-1
TGTGCCATCAGTGAGTCGTGGGAGGGAGCTTTCTTT,CAISESWEGAFF,TRBV10-3,-,-,TRBJ1-1
TGTGCCAGTAGTACTAAATGGACAGGGGGGATCGGGGAGACCCAGTACTTC,CASSTKWTGGIGETQYF,TRBV19,TRBD1,-,TRBJ2-5
TGTGCCAGCAGCTTGGTCACCGGGGAGCTGTTTTTT,CASSLVTGELFF,TRBV7-8,-,-,TRBJ2-2
TGTGCCAGCAGCTTAGCGTCACAGGTGAACTATGGCTACACCTTC,CASSLASQVNYGYTF,TRBV7-2,-,-,TRBJ1-2
TGCGCCAGCTCTCGGGGTTTGGGCAATCAGCCCCAGCATTTT,CASSRGLGNQPQHF,TRBV4-1,-,-,TRBJ1-5
TGTGCCAGCAGCTTAGATATCAACGAGCAGTACTTC,CASSLDINEQYF,TRBV5-4,-,-,TRBJ2-7
TGTGCCAGCGGGGCGGGACAGTCCTACGAGCAGTACTTC,CASGAGQSYEQYF,TRBV28,-,-,TRBJ2-7
TGTGCCAGCAGTGAAGGAGAGCGGGAGTTTCGGAATGAGCAGTTCTTC,CASSEGEREFRNEQFF,TRBV2,TRBD2,-,TRBJ2-1
TGTGCCAGCCGAGGGACAGCCGCAACTAATGAAAAACTGTTTTTT,CASRGTAATNEKLFF,TRBV2,TRBD1,few,TRBJ1-4
TGTGCCAGCAGTGGTTTCGCCACAGATACGCAGTATTTT,CASSGFATDTQYF,TRBV2,-,-,TRBJ2-3
TGTGCCAGCAGGACCTCCCGCGGGCTAGCGGGGGTGGGGACCCAGTACTTC,CASRTSRGLAGVGTQYF,TRBV2,TRBD2,-,TRBJ2-5
TGTGCCATCACCCTCAATCCAGAGGTCGTTGAGCAGTTCTTC,CAITLNPEVVEQFF,TRBV10-3,-,-,TRBJ2-1
TGCGCCAGCGGCCCGCCACAGGGGGCTGGCGACGAGCAGTACTTC,CASGPPQGAGDEQYF,TRBV10-2,TRBD1,once,TRBJ2-7
TGTGCCAGCAGCGGGGGGGTTGCTGCGGGCAATGAGCAGTTCTTC,CASSGGVAAGNEQFF,TRBV2,TRBD2,-,TRBJ2-1
TGCAGTGCTATGGGCGGAAACACCATATATTTT,CSAMGGNTIYF,TRBV20-1,-,-,TRBJ1-3
TGTGCCAGCAGCTTCCCGGGACAGGGATTTGCAGATACGCAGTATTTT,CASSFPGQGFADTQYF,TRBV7-2,TRBD1,once,TRBJ2-3
TGTGCCATCAAGGGGGGCGACGGCGGGGAGCTGTTTTTT,CAIKGGDGGELFF,TRBV10-3,-,-,TRBJ2-2
TGTGCCAGCAGCTTAGTGGGACAGGGGCCTTTCTACGAGCAGTACTTC,CASSLVGQGPFYEQYF,TRBV7-9,TRBD1,-,TRBJ2-7
TGTGCCTCCCAGACCGGGACTAGCGGAACGGGGGACCAAGAGACCCAGTACTTC,CASQTGTSGTGDQETQYF,TRBV7-6,TRBD2,once,TRBJ2-5
TGTGCCAGCACCCCCGCACCGGGACAGGGGAACACTGAAGCTTTCTTT,CASTPAPGQGNTEAFF,TRBV25-1,TRBD1,-,TRBJ1-1
TGTGCCAGTAGTAGCCTGGGGAACGAGCAGTACTTC,CASSSLGNEQYF,TRBV19,-,once,TRBJ2-7
TGTGCCAGCAGCCCTCCTAGCGGGGTGGGTACCGGGGAGCTGTTTTTT,CASSPPSGVGTGELFF,TRBV5-4,TRBD2,-,TRBJ2-2
TGTGCCATCAGTGAGTGGGGACAGCTTTTCTATAATTCACCCCTCCACTTT,CAISEWGQLFYNSPLHF,TRBV10-3,TRBD1,-,TRBJ1-6
TGTGCCAGCAGCACGCCGGGGCGGAGGGGTGAGGTGAGGTCACCCCTCCACTTT,CASSTPGRRGEVRSPLHF,TRBV21-1,-,-,TRBJ1-6
TGTGCCAGCAACCCTCGGTGGGGTACGGGCGGGGAGCTGTTTTTT,CASNPRWGTGGELFF,TRBV27,-,-,TRBJ2-2
TGTGCCAGCAGTAGCGACAATTATAGCAATCAGCCCCAGCATTTT,CASSSDNYSNQPQHF,TRBV2,-,-,TRBJ1-5
TGCGCCAGCAGCTTGGAATACCAAGAGACCCAGTACTTC,CASSLEYQETQYF,TRBV5-1,-,few,TRBJ2-5
TGTGCCAGCAGAGCTACTAGCGGGGTTTACAATGAGCAGTTCTTC,CASRATSGVYNEQFF,TRBV6-5,TRBD2,-,TRBJ2-1
TGTGCCAGCTCACCGACAGGCGGCAGGGGATCAAACGAGCAGTACTTC,CASSPTGGRGSNEQYF,TRBV18,-,-,TRBJ2-7
TGTGCCAGTAGTCGGGACGGAAACGCCCCCCCCTACACCTTC,CASSRDGNAPPYTF,TRBV19,-,-,TRBJ1-2
TGTGCCAGCAGCAAATCCCGAACTAATGAAAAACTGTTTTTT,CASSKSRTNEKLFF,TRBV7-9,-,-,TRBJ1-4
TGTGCCAGCAGTTACTGGGCAGCTCAAGAGACCCAGTACTTC,CASSYWAAQETQYF,TRBV6-6,-,-,TRBJ2-5
TGTGCCAGCAGCGTAGAACGGGACGGGGGCTCACCCCTCCACTTT,CASSVERDGGSPLHF,TRBV9,-,-,TRBJ1-6
TGTGCCAGCAGCGTTGGTACGAACACCGGGGAGCTGTTTTTT,CASSVGTNTGELFF,TRBV9,-,-,TRBJ2-2
TGTGCCATCAGCCCCGGGTGGCAGGGGAACAACTATGGCTACACCTTC,CAISPGWQGNNYGYTF,TRBV10-3,-,-,TRBJ1-2
TGTGCCAGCAGCCGGGGATCCTTCGGTGGAAACACCATATATTTT,CASSRGSFGGNTIYF,TRBV6-5,-,-,TRBJ1-3
TGCAGCGTCCTACTTACAGGGAACTACGAGCAGTACTTC,CSVLLTGNYEQYF,TRBV29-1,-,-,TRBJ2-7
TGCGCCAGCAGCTTGGACGGGTTTTCCTACAATGAGCAGTTCTTC,CASSLDGFSYNEQFF,TRBV5-1,-,-,TRBJ2-1
TGTGCCAGACGGACAGGGGGGGACACCGGGGAGCTGTTTTTT,CARRTGGDTGELFF,TRBV30,TRBD1,-,TRBJ2-2
TGTGCCACCGACCGACAGGGGGCAGGCACTGAAGCTTTCTTT,CATDRQGAGTEAFF,TRBV6-6,TRBD1,-,TRBJ1-1
TGTGCCAGCTCACCACTTTTGGATAACACTGAAGCTTTCTTT,CASSPLLDNTEAFF,TRBV18,-,-,TRBJ1-1
TGTGCCAGTAAATCCCAGCCTAACAGGGGGATCTATGGCTACACCTTC,CASKSQPNRGIYGYTF,TRBV19,TRBD1,-,TRBJ1-2
TGTGCCAGTAGTATAGAAAGCGGGACCGTCTACGAGCAGTACTTC,CASSIESGTVYEQYF,TRBV19,TRBD2,-,TRBJ2-7
TGTGCCACCCAAGCCCAGCCGGGACAGAACACCGGGGAGCTGTTTTTT,CATQAQPGQNTGELFF,TRBV10-3,-,-,TRBJ2-2
TGTGCCAGCAGTTACTCACAGGGCGGGCAGACTGAAGCTTTCTTT,CASSYSQGGQTEAFF,TRBV6-5,-,-,TRBJ1-1
TGTGCCAGCAGACGGACAGGGGGCAATCAGCCCCAGCATTTT,CASRRTGGNQPQHF,TRBV2,TRBD1,-,TRBJ1-5
TGTGCCAGCAGCTTCCCGGGCCTGAGCTCCTACGAGCAGTACTTC,CASSFPGLSSYEQYF,TRBV5-4,-,once,TRBJ2-7
TGCGCCAGCAGCCGGGGGGGCTGGGGCACTGAAGCTTTCTTT,CASSRGGWGTEAFF,TRBV10-1,-,-,TRBJ1-1
TGTGCCAGCAGCGGCACTAGCGGGGGGATAGAGACCCAGTACTTC,CASSGTSGGIETQYF,TRBV7-2,TRBD2,-,TRBJ2-5
TGTGCCAGCAGCCTAAGGGCGCAGGGGGACCACTATGGCTACACCTTC,CASSLRAQGDHYGYTF,TRBV5-5,TRBD1,-,TRBJ1-2
TGCAGCGTCAGGGGGGCAGATACGCAGTATTTT,CSVRGADTQYF,TRBV29-1,-,-,TRBJ2-3
TGTGCCTGGAGTGGGTACACTGAAGCTTTCTTT,CAWSGYTEAFF,TRBV30,-,few,TRBJ1-1